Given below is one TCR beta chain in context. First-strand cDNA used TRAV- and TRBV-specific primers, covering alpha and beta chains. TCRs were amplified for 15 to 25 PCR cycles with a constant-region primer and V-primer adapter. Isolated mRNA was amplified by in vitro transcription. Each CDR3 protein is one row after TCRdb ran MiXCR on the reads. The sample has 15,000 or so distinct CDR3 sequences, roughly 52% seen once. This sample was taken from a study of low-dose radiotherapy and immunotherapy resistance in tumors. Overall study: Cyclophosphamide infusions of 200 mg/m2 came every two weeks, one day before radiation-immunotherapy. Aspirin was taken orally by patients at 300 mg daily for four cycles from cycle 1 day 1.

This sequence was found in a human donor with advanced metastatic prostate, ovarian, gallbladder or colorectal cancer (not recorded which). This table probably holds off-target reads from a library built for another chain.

The CDR3 sequence is CAISESGTRGGNEQFF. The CDR3 DNA sequence: TGTGCCATCAGTGAGTCCGGGACCCGGGGTGGGAATGAGCAGTTCTTC. The chain combines TRBV10-3 with TRBJ2-1; D assignment may be TRBD1 or TRBD2 (5 bases each). Germline CDR1 is ENHRY and CDR2 is SYGVKD. The length of the CDR3 is 16 residues. V dropped 0 bases and J dropped 7 bases, with 16 bases sitting between them.